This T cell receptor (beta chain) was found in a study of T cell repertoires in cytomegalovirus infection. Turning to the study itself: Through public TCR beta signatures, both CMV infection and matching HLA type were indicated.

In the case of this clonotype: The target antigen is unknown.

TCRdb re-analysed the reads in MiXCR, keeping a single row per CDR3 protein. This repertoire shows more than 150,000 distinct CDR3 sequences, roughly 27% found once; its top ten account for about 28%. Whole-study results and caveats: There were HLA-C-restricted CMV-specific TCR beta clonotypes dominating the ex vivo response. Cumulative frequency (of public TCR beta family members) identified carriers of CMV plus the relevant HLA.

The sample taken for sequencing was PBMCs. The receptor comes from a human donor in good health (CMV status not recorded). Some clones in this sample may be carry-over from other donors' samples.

CDR3 protein: CASSQGKDNSPLHF. As DNA, the CDR3 is TGCGCCAGCAGCCAGGGAAAGGATAATTCACCCCTCCACTTT. The chain carries TRBV4-1 and TRBJ1-6; no clear D gene. This CDR3 is 14 amino acids long. Trimming pared 3 bases from V and 5 bases from J, leaving 8 bases between. Germline V gives CDR1 MGHRA, CDR2 YSYEKL.